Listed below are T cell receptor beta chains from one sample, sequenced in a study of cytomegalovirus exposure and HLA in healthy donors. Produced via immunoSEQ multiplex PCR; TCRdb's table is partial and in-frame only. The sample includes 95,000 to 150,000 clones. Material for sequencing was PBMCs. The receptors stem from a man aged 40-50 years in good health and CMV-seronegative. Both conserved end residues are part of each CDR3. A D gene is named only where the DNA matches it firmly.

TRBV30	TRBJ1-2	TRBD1	TGTGCCTGGAGTGTACAGGGACAGGCTCCCTATGGCTACACCTTC	CAWSVQGQAPYGYTF
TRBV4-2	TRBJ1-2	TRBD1	TGTGCCAGCAGAGGAGGAGGGACAGGTGGTGGCTACACCTTC	CASRGGGTGGGYTF
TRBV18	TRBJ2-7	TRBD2	TGTGCCAGCCGGACTCTAGCGGGAGACTACGAGCAGTACTTC	CASRTLAGDYEQYF
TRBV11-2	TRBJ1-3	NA	TGTGCCAGCAGCCTGAGGGACTCTGGAAACACCATATATTTT	CASSLRDSGNTIYF
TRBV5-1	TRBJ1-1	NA	TGCGCCAGCAGCTTGTCTTTAGAGAACACTGAAGCTTTCTTT	CASSLSLENTEAFF
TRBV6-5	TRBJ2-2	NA	TGTGCCAGCCATAGGGGTAGCACCGGGGAGCTGTTTTTT	CASHRGSTGELFF
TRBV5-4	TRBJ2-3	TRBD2	TGTGCCAGCAGCCAACAGGGACTAGCGGGCCGTGGGGTAGATACGCAGTATTTT	CASSQQGLAGRGVDTQYF
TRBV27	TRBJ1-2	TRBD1	TGTGCCAGCAGTTTAAAGACAGGGGCCTATGGCTACACCTTC	CASSLKTGAYGYTF
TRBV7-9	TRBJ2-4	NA	TGTGCCAGCAGCCCGGGAGCGGCCGGGACCCCGCTAGCCAAAAACATTCAGTACTTC	CASSPGAAGTPLAKNIQYF
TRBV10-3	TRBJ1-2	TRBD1	TGTGCCATCAGTGAAGGAGGGGGCAGGGGCTACACCTTC	CAISEGGGRGYTF
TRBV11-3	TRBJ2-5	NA	TGTGCCAGCAGCTTACGGACTATACAAGAGACCCAGTACTTC	CASSLRTIQETQYF
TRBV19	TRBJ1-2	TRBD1	TGTGCCAGTAGTACTACAGGGGGCTATGGCTACACCTTC	CASSTTGGYGYTF
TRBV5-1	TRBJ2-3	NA	TGCGCCAGCAGCTTGGACCCTAGCGCAGTCACAGATACGCAGTATTTT	CASSLDPSAVTDTQYF
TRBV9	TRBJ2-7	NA	TGTGCCAGCAGCGTTGGGGGGACTGGCGGTAACCACGAGCAGTACTTC	CASSVGGTGGNHEQYF
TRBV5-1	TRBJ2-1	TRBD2	TGCGCCAGCAGCCCGGTTTTTGGTAGCGGGAGGCTACTCTCCTACAATGAGCAGTTCTTC	CASSPVFGSGRLLSYNEQFF
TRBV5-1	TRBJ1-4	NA	TGCGCCAGCAGCTTGGGGTCAGGGGCCTCCGCAACTAATGAAAAACTGTTTTTT	CASSLGSGASATNEKLFF
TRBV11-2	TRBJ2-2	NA	TGTGCCAGCAGCTTAGATTTAGGGGCGACGAACACCGGGGAGCTGTTTTTT	CASSLDLGATNTGELFF
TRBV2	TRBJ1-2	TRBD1	TGTGCCAGCAGAGAAGACAGGGCCTATGGCTACACCTTC	CASREDRAYGYTF
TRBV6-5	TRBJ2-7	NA	TGTGCCAGCAGGGGCACGGAGCGGGTCTACGAGCAGTACTTC	CASRGTERVYEQYF
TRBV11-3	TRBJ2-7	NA	TGTGCCAGCAGCCTCCTCCCCGGGCAGTACTTC	CASSLLPGQYF
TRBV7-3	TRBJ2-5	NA	TGTGCCAGCAGCTCTACTAGGGAAGAGACCCAGTACTTC	CASSSTREETQYF
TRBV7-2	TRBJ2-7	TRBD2	TGTGCCAGCAGCTCGGGAGGGCCGTACGAGCAGTACTTC	CASSSGGPYEQYF
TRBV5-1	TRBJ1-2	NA	TGCGCCAGCAGCTCCCTCCCAGGGGACGGCTACACCTTC	CASSSLPGDGYTF
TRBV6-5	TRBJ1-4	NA	TGTGCCAGCAGTTACTCGAGTGTTGAAAAACTGTTTTTT	CASSYSSVEKLFF
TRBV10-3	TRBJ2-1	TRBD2	TGTGCCATCAGTGGAGCTAGCGGGAGGCAAAATGAGCAGTTCTTC	CAISGASGRQNEQFF
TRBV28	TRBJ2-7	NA	TGTGCCAGCAGTCTAGCGTTGTCCGGCGAGCAGTACTTC	CASSLALSGEQYF
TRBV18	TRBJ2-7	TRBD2	TGTGCCAGCTCACCAAACCACGGCGGGAGGGGCCACGAGCAGTACTTC	CASSPNHGGRGHEQYF
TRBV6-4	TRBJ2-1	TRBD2	TGTGCCAGCAGTGACCGAGGGGAGGGCCGTTACAATGAGCAGTTCTTC	CASSDRGEGRYNEQFF
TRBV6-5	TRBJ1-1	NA	TGTGCCAGCAGTTTAAATCCAGTGATGAACACTGAAGCTTTCTTT	CASSLNPVMNTEAFF
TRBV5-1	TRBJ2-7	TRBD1	TGCGCCAGCAGCTTGGCACCCACAGGGGACGAGCAGTACTTC	CASSLAPTGDEQYF
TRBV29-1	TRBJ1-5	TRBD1	TGCAGCGGGTTACAACGTGACAGGGGTTTCACCGACTCCGTAATAGCCCAGCATTTT	CSGLQRDRGFTDSVIAQHF
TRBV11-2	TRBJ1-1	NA	TGTGCCAGCAGTCCGAGAAGTAACACTGAAGCTTTCTTT	CASSPRSNTEAFF
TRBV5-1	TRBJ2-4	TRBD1	TGCGCCAGCAGCTTACGTGTGAACTTGGGACAGAGAAACATTCAGTACTTC	CASSLRVNLGQRNIQYF
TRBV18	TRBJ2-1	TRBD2	TGTGCCAGCTCCAAAGGAGCGGGAGTGGTAGGCAATGAGCAGTTCTTC	CASSKGAGVVGNEQFF
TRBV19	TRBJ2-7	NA	TGTGCCAGTAGTATTAACAGGGAATACGAGCAGTACTTC	CASSINREYEQYF
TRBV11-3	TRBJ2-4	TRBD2	TGTGCCAGCAGCTTGGGAGGGAACATTCAGTACTTC	CASSLGGNIQYF
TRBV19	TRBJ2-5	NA	TGTGCCAGTAGTATCTCCAGGCTGGAGACCCAGTACTTC	CASSISRLETQYF
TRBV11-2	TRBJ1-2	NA	TGTGCCAGCAGCTTAGAGGGGGGGTATGGCTACACCTTC	CASSLEGGYGYTF
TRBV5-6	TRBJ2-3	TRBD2	TGTGCCAGCAGCCCTGGACTAGCGGGATACACGCAGTATTTT	CASSPGLAGYTQYF
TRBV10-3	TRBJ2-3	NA	TGTGCCATCACAGTGTATCCAACAGATACGCAGTATTTT	CAITVYPTDTQYF
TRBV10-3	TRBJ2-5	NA	TGTGCCATATCGATAGGGGTTGGTGAGACCCAGTACTTC	CAISIGVGETQYF
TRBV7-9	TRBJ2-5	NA	TGTGCCAGCAGCTGGGGAGAAGGAGAGACCCAGTACTTC	CASSWGEGETQYF
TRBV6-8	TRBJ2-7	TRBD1	TGTGCCAGCAGTTTACCCAGACAGGGAAAAGTGTCCTACGAGCAGTACTTC	CASSLPRQGKVSYEQYF
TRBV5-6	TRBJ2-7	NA	TGTGCCAGCAGCTTGGGTATACAGTCCTACGAGCAGTACTTC	CASSLGIQSYEQYF
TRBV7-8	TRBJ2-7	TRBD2	TGTGCCAGCAGCTTAGCAGGTGGACTAGCCTCCTACGAGCAGTACTTC	CASSLAGGLASYEQYF
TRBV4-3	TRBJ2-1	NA	TGCGCCAGCAGCCAATACAGGGTGGATGAGCAGTTCTTC	CASSQYRVDEQFF
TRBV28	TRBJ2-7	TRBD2	TGTGCCAGCAGTTCCCGGACTAGCGGGAGCGGAAGGGAGCAGTACTTC	CASSSRTSGSGREQYF
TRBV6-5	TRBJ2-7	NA	TGTGCCAGCAGTAACAGAAGGGGTGTCTCCTACGAGCAGTACTTC	CASSNRRGVSYEQYF
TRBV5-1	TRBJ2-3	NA	TGCGCCAGCAGCTTGCAGTCGTACCTCACAGATACGCAGTATTTT	CASSLQSYLTDTQYF
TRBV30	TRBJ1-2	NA	TGTGCCTGGAGTCACAGGGACAACTATGGCTACACCTTC	CAWSHRDNYGYTF